This TCR beta chain appears in the sequencing data of a study of Ad26.COV2.S vaccination and SARS-CoV-2 variants. On the study more broadly: The donor was enrolled in the Ad26.COV2.S arm of the COV1001 trial. Overall study findings and caveats: Considerable breadth of spike-specific CD8+ and CD4+ T cell responses has reportedly been documented following vaccination. Spike-specific TCR breadth ran higher among vaccine recipients than placebo recipients.

As regards this clone: Its antigen is not known.

The germline gives CDR1 SGHRS, CDR2 YFSETQ. Trimming took 4 bases from V and 7 from J; bases not matched to a gene: 10. The CDR3 extends over 15 amino acids. Treatment denoted: around 19 received Ad26.COV2.S at low or high dose, single or two shots; 5 received placebo; per-sample allocation not given. Samples analyzed were those drawn on day 63 after the first vaccine or placebo injection. Boston supplied an adult donor aged 18-55 years. Sequenced by immunoSEQ multiplex PCR; TCRdb stores in-frame clones only, minus some. The sample lists some 270,000 clones; 70% to 90% were seen once. The sequence was obtained from a person aged 18-65 years who received the Ad26.COV2.S COVID-19 vaccine or a placebo. This chain links TRBV5-1 with TRBJ2-1; TRBD2 agrees at 8 bases. The sequencing used peripheral blood, collected in a trial of Ad26.COV2.S vaccine versus placebo. This CDR3 reads CASSAVGGGRNEQFF. The CDR3 DNA reads TGCGCCAGCAGCGCCGTGGGCGGGGGGAGGAATGAGCAGTTCTTC. The variable domain in full, with the rest retrieved from reference TRBV5-1 and TRBJ2-1, is KAGVTQTPRYLIKTRGQQVTLSCSPISGHRSVSWYQQTPGQGLQFLFEYFSETQRNKGNFPGRFSGRQFSNSRSEMNVSTLELGDSALYLCASSAVGGGRNEQFFGPGTRLTVL.